A single sample is the source of the 3 T cell receptor beta chains below, sequenced in a study of blood T cell repertoires in COVID-19. Sequencing was performed with immunoSEQ multiplex PCR; in TCRdb, only in-frame clones are kept and a portion is missing. The sample shows 50,000 to 75,000 clones, 70% to 85% of them seen only once. Sequenced input: peripheral blood. All receptors come from a woman over 75 with active or convalescent COVID-19.

The V and J genes are TRBV10-1 and TRBJ1-5; 8 bases line up with TRBD1. The trim removed 2 bases at V and 5 bases at J, leaving 5 bases unmatched. The germline V gene has CDR1 WNHNN and CDR2 SYGVQD (reference sequence). The CDR3 totals 15 residues. The DNA of the CDR3 is TGCGCCAGCAGTGAGGAGGGGACAGGTCATCAGCCCCAGCATTTT. It specifies CASSEEGTGHQPQHF.

The V call is TRBV6-5, the J call TRBJ1-3; 7 nucleotides match TRBD1. The CDR3 is made up of 14 amino acids. The J segment lost 4 bases and the V segment lost 5 bases, leaving 5 bases of the junction unmatched. Germline CDR1 is MNHEY and CDR2 is SVGAGI. The CDR3 DNA is TGTGCCAGCAGTACACGGGACAGAGGAAACACCATATATTTT. Residues: CASSTRDRGNTIYF.

The rearrangement uses TRBV11-3 and TRBJ2-5, with 11 nucleotides matching TRBD2. Germline CDR1 reads SGHNT; CDR2 reads YENEEA. Trimming at V came to 8 bases and at J to 5 bases, leaving 7 bases not matched to a gene. This CDR3 has 14 residues. In DNA, the CDR3 is TGTGCCAGCGGTACTAGCGGGGGCGCGGAGACCCAGTACTTC. This translates into CASGTSGGAETQYF. The whole variable domain, remainder taken from reference TRBV11-3 and TRBJ2-5, is EAGVVQSPRYKIIEKKQPVAFWCNPISGHNTLYWYLQNLGQGPELLIRYENEEAVDDSQLPKDRFSAERLKGVDSTLKIQPAELGDSAVYLCASGTSGGAETQYFGPGTRLLVL.